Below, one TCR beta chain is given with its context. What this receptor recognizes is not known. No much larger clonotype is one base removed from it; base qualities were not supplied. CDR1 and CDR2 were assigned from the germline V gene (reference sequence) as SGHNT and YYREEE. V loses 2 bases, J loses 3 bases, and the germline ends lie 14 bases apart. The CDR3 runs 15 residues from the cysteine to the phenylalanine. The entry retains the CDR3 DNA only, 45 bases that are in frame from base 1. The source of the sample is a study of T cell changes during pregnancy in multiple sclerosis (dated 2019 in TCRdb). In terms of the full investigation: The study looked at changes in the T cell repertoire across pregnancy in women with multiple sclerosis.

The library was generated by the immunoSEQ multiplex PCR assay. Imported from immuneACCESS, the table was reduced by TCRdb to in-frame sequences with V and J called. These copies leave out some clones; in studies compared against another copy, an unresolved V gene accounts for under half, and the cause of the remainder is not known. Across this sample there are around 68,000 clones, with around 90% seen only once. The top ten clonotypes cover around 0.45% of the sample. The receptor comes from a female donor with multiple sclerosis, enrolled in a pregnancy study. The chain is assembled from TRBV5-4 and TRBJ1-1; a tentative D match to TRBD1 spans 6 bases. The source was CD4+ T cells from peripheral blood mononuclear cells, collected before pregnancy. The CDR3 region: CASSFAGRGDTEAFF. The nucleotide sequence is TGTGCCAGCAGCTTCGCAGGGAGGGGGGACACTGAAGCTTTCTTT.